This entry concerns a single TCR beta chain. These data belong to a study of blood T cell repertoires in COVID-19. Across the whole study: From T cells, B-cell-depleted T cells, or PBMCs came the material, which was cDNA or gDNA.

In the study's own analysis: The assay estimated nucleated cells by amplifying reference gene primers. Data came from immunoSEQ multiplex PCR; TCRdb stores just in-frame clones and leaves some out. That table is the source of V, J and clone size, and D and trimming were worked out from the DNA. The sample lists about 180,000 clones, roughly 88% occurring once. The sequence was obtained from a woman aged 40 to 50 with COVID-19, enrolled during active disease. Sequenced: peripheral blood.

The CDR3 reads CASSGTGNSGTDTQYF. The CDR3 DNA reads as TGTGCCAGCAGCGGGACAGGGAATAGTGGCACAGATACGCAGTATTTT. V gene TRBV11-3 combines with J gene TRBJ2-3; 9 bases map to TRBD1. J gave up 1 base and V 5 bases, and 7 bases lay outside the gene matches. This CDR3 is 16 amino acids long. Germline V gene sequence: CDR1 SGHNT, CDR2 YENEEA.